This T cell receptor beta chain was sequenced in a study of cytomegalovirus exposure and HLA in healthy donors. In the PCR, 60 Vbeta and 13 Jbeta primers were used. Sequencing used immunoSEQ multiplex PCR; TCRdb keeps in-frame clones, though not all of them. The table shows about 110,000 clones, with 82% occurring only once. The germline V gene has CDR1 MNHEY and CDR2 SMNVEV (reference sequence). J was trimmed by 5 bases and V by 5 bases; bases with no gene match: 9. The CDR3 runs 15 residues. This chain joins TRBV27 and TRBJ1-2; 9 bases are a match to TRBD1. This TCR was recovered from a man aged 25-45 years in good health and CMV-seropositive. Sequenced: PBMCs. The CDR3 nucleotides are TGTGCCAGCAGTCCAAACCGGGACAGGGTGTATGGCTACACCTTC. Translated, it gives CASSPNRDRVYGYTF.